A single sample gave rise to the 17 T cell receptor beta chains below, sequenced in a study of cytomegalovirus exposure and HLA in healthy donors. The PCR ran on 60 Vbeta and 13 Jbeta primers. Profiled with immunoSEQ multiplex PCR; TCRdb holds only in-frame clones, not every one. Among roughly 200,000 clones, just under 80% were seen once, and the ten largest hold 2.9%. The sequenced sample consisted of PBMCs. The receptor set was obtained from a female donor in good health and CMV-seronegative.

This clone is a singleton in its sample. V gene TRBV28 combines with J gene TRBJ2-7, with 9 nucleotides matching TRBD2. The germline gives CDR1 MDHEN, CDR2 SYDVKM. With V trimmed by 6 bases and J by 3 bases, 9 bases remained unmatched. CDR3 length: 15 residues. CDR3 loop: CASSMGLAGIYEQYF. The CDR3 DNA is TGTGCCAGCAGCATGGGGCTAGCGGGAATCTACGAGCAGTACTTC. The entire variable domain, with the rest obtained from reference TRBV28 and TRBJ2-7, is as follows: DVKVTQSSRYLVKRTGEKVFLECVQDMDHENMFWYRQDPGLGLRLIYFSYDVKMKEKGDIPEGYSVSREKKERFSLILESASTNQTSMYLCASSMGLAGIYEQYFGPGTRLTVT.

V gene TRBV27 combines with J gene TRBJ1-6; 8 positions match TRBD1. There are 15 residues in the CDR3. Germline CDR1 and CDR2: MNHEY and SMNVEV (reference sequence). Trimming cost V 7 bases and J 5 bases; bases outside gene matches: 7. CDR3 bases: TGTGCCAGCACCCAAGGACAGGGAAATAATTCACCCCTCCACTTT. It encodes CASTQGQGNNSPLHF.

Only one count was recorded for this clone. This chain links TRBV27 with TRBJ2-7, with D possibly being TRBD1 (5 bases). CDR1 and CDR2 (germline): MNHEY, SMNVEV (reference sequence). The CDR3 has 14 residues. The V end was cut by 2 bases, the J end by 2 bases, with 10 bases between. The CDR3 loop is CASSLRQGPYEQYF. CDR3 DNA sequence: TGTGCCAGCAGTTTAAGGCAGGGCCCCTACGAGCAGTACTTC.

This clone was counted between two and nine times. The chain combines TRBV6-1 with TRBJ1-2; maybe TRBD1 (5 bases). This CDR3 comprises 13 residues. V lost 7 bases and J lost 6, with 15 bases in between. Germline V CDR1 and CDR2: MNHNS, SASEGT. CDR3 in amino acids: CASTQTGIDGYTF. The CDR3 nucleotides are TGTGCCAGCACCCAAACAGGAATTGATGGCTACACCTTC.

The CDR3 DNA reads TGTGCCAGCAGCCAAGATGGGGACACTTCTAACTATGGCTACACCTTC. It is translated as CASSQDGDTSNYGYTF. V usage is TRBV4-2 and J usage is TRBJ1-2; perhaps TRBD1 as D (6 bases). The germline CDR1 and CDR2 sequences are LGHNA and YNFKEQ. V was shortened by 0 bases and J by 0 bases, with 11 bases between the two germline ends. This CDR3 region has 16 residues.

This chain joins TRBV11-2 and TRBJ2-2; D not certain. V was shortened by 4 bases and J by 6 bases, with 9 bases between the two germline ends. Germline CDR1 reads SGHAT; CDR2 reads FQNNGV. This CDR3 has 13 residues. The CDR3 protein is CASSSRWSGELFF. DNA for the CDR3: TGTGCCAGCAGCTCCAGGTGGTCCGGGGAGCTGTTTTTT.

This clone has just one count. This chain links TRBV19 with TRBJ2-1; TRBD2 aligns across 13 bases. The ends lost 5 bases at V and 10 bases at J; junction bases unmatched: 5. This CDR3 spans 14 amino acids. Germline V gene data show CDR1 as LNHDA and CDR2 as SQIVND (reference sequence). CDR3 region: CASSGLAGVGEQFF. Written as DNA, the CDR3 is TGTGCCAGTAGTGGACTAGCGGGAGTTGGAGAGCAGTTCTTC.

The chain employs TRBV19 and TRBJ2-2; tentatively, D is TRBD1 (5 bases). The length of the CDR3 is 14 residues. Trimming shortened V by 7 bases and J by 2 bases, and 11 bases separated the two germline ends. Germline V gene sequence: CDR1 LNHDA, CDR2 SQIVND (reference sequence). The CDR3 DNA sequence: TGTGCCAGTAAACGGCAGGGAAACACCGGGGAGCTGTTTTTT. This codes for CASKRQGNTGELFF.

The V and J genes are TRBV2 and TRBJ2-7; a possible D gene is TRBD2 (6 bases). Germline CDR1 reads SNHLY; CDR2 reads FYNNEI. This CDR3 has 13 amino acids. V lost 2 bases and J 9 bases, leaving 14 bases between the germline ends. CDR3 region: CASSELLGLMQYF. CDR3 DNA sequence: TGTGCCAGCAGTGAACTTTTGGGACTCATGCAGTACTTC.

The rearrangement joins TRBV4-1 to TRBJ1-1; tentatively, D is TRBD1 (6 bases). This CDR3 region has 15 residues. Germline CDR1 MGHRA, CDR2 YSYEKL. Deletions cut 1 base from V and 1 base from J, with 10 bases between. The CDR3 is CASSQGYRENTEAFF. The CDR3 nucleotides are TGCGCCAGCAGCCAAGGATACAGGGAGAACACTGAAGCTTTCTTT.

The gene calls are TRBV4-1 and TRBJ2-7, with 7 bases identical to TRBD1. Losses at the gene ends were 0 bases for V and 3 bases for J; bases not matched to a gene: 8. Germline V CDR1 and CDR2: MGHRA, YSYEKL. The CDR3 spans 16 residues. CDR3 DNA sequence: TGCGCCAGCAGCCAAGATCGCCGGACAGGACTCTACGAGCAGTACTTC. As protein: CASSQDRRTGLYEQYF.

V gene TRBV19 combines with J gene TRBJ1-6, with 7 bases aligning to TRBD1. Germline values: CDR1 LNHDA, CDR2 SQIVND (reference sequence). V dropped 5 bases and J dropped 6; count of bases not matched to a gene: 4. The CDR3 covers 14 residues. Here the CDR3 DNA reads TGTGCCAGTAGTTTACAGGGGAGTAATTCACCCCTCCACTTT. It encodes CASSLQGSNSPLHF.

The chain joins TRBV29-1 to TRBJ2-7; TRBD1 matches 7 bases. The CDR3 has 15 amino acids. V was pared by 4 bases and J by 8 bases, with 17 bases of the junction left unmatched. Germline CDR1 and CDR2: SQVTM and ANQGSEA. CDR3 residues: CSVVGQRGPSRQQYF. DNA for the CDR3: TGCAGCGTTGTGGGGCAGAGGGGGCCCTCTAGGCAGCAGTACTTC.

V gene TRBV29-1 combines with J gene TRBJ1-1; TRBD1 matches at 9 bases. The CDR3 contains 13 residues. Trimming took 4 bases from V and 10 from J; bases not matched to a gene: 10. Germline V lookup: CDR1 SQVTM, CDR2 ANQGSEA. The CDR3 region is CSVGSGQGGGAFF. Here the CDR3 DNA reads TGCAGCGTTGGATCGGGACAGGGAGGGGGAGCTTTCTTT.

This clone has only one observation. The chain uses TRBV7-9 and TRBJ2-3; 12 bases fit TRBD2. This CDR3 is 16 amino acids long. Germline assignment: CDR1 SEHNR and CDR2 FQNEAQ (reference sequence). The trim removed 5 bases at V and 3 bases at J, leaving 6 bases unmatched. The CDR3 coding sequence is TGTGCCAGCAGCCCGACTAGCGGGAGTTTTACAGATACGCAGTATTTT. Translating it yields CASSPTSGSFTDTQYF. Filled out from reference TRBV7-9 and TRBJ2-3, the complete variable domain reads DTGVSQNPRHKITKRGQNVTFRCDPISEHNRLYWYRQTLGQGPEFLTYFQNEAQLEKSRLLSDRFSAERPKGSFSTLEIQRTEQGDSAMYLCASSPTSGSFTDTQYFGPGTRLTVL.

CDR3 amino acids: CASSWAMNQPQHF. In DNA, the CDR3 is TGTGCCAGCAGCTGGGCGATGAATCAGCCCCAGCATTTT. The V call is TRBV5-8, the J call TRBJ1-5; D gene uncertain. Germline V gene sequence: CDR1 SGHTS, CDR2 YDEGEE. V was pared by 3 bases and J by 4 bases, with 8 bases between. The CDR3 spans 13 residues.

This clone was seen once. V is TRBV6-1 and J is TRBJ1-1, with 8 bases aligning to TRBD1. Germline CDR1 and CDR2: MNHNS and SASEGT. The CDR3 loop spans 14 amino acids. J gave up 4 bases and V 3 bases, and 4 bases lay outside the gene matches. The DNA for the CDR3 is TGTGCCAGCAGTGATCAGGGGGCTGGCACTGAAGCTTTCTTT. It specifies CASSDQGAGTEAFF.